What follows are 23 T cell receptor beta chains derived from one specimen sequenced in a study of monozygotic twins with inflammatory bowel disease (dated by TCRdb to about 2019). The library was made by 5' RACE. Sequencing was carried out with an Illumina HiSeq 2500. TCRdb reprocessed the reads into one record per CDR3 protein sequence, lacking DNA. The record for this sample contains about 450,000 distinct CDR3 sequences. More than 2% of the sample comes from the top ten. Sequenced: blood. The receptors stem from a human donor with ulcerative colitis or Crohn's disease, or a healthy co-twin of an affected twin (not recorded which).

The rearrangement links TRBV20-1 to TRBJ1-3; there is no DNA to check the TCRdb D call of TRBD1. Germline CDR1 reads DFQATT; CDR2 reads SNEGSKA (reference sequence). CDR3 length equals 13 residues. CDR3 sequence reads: CSARAPVGNTIYF.

Here the CDR3 reads CSARDHGPPYGYTF. The chain couples TRBV20-1 to TRBJ1-2. This CDR3 spans 14 amino acids. The germline gives CDR1 DFQATT, CDR2 SNEGSKA (reference sequence).

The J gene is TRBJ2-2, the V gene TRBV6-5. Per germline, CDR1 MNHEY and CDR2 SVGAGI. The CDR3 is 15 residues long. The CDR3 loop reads CASSYSSPNTGELFF.

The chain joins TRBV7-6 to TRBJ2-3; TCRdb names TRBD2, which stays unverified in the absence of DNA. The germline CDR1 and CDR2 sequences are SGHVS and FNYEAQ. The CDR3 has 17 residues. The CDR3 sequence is CASRKGLAGTSTDTQYF.

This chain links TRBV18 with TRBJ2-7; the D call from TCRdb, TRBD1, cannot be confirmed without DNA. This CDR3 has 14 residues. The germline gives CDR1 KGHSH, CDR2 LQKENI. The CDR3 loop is CASSPDRALNEQYF.

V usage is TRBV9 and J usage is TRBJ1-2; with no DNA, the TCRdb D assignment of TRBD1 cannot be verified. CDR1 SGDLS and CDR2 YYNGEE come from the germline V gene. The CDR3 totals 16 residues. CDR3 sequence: CASSRRRGQDGLGYTF. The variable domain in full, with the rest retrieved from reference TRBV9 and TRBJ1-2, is DSGVTQTPKHLITATGQRVTLRCSPRSGDLSVYWYQQSLDQGLQFLIQYYNGEERAKGNILERFSAQQFPDLHSELNLSSLELGDSALYFCASSRRRGQDGLGYTFGSGTRLTVV.

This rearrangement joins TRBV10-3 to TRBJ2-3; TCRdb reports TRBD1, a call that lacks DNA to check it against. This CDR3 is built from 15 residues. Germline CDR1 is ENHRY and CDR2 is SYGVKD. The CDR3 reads CAISPPTGHTDTQYF.

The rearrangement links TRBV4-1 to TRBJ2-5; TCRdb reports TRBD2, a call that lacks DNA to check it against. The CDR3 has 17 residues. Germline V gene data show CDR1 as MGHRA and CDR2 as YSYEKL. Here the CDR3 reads CASSQSRMVAGGETQYF.

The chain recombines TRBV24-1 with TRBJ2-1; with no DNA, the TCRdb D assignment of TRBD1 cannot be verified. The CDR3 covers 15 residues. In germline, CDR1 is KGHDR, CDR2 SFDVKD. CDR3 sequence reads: CATSDPGQGRNEQFF.

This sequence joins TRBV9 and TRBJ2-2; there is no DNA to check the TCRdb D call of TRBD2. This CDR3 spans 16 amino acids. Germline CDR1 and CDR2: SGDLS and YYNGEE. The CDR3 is CASSPGLAGSTGELFF.

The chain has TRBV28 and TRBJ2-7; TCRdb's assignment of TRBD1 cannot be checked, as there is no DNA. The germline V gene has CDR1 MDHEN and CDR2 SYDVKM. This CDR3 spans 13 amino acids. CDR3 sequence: CASSSGPHYEQYF.

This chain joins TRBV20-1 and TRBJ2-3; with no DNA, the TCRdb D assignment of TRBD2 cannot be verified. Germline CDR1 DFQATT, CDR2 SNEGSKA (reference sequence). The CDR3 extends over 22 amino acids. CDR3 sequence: CSARVGLGGLAGVPYGTDTQYF.

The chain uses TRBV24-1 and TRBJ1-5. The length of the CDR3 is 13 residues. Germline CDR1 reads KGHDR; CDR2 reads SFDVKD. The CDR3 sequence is CATSDPRGGPQHF.

The CDR3 is CSARKPQERNSPLHF. The gene calls are TRBV20-1 and TRBJ1-6. Germline CDR1 DFQATT, CDR2 SNEGSKA (reference sequence). The CDR3 runs 15 residues.

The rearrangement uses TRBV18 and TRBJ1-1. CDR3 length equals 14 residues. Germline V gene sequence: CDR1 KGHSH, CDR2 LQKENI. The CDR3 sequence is CASSPPGLIAEAFF.

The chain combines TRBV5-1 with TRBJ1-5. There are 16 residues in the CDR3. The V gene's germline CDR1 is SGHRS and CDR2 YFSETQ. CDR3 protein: CASSPIQQISNQPQHF. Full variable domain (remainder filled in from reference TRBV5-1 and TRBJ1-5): KAGVTQTPRYLIKTRGQQVTLSCSPISGHRSVSWYQQTPGQGLQFLFEYFSETQRNKGNFPGRFSGRQFSNSRSEMNVSTLELGDSALYLCASSPIQQISNQPQHFGDGTRLSIL.

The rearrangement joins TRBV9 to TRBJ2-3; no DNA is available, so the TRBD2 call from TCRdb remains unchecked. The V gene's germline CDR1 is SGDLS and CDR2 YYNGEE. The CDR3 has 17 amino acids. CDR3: CASSAGLAGASTDTQYF.

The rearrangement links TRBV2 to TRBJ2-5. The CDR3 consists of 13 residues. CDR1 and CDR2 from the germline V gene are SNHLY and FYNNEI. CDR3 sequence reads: CASSEALRGTQYF. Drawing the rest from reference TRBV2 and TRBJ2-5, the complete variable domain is EPEVTQTPSHQVTQMGQEVILRCVPISNHLYFYWYRQILGQKVEFLVSFYNNEISEKSEIFDDQFSVERPDGSNFTLKIRSTKLEDSAMYFCASSEALRGTQYFGPGTRLLVL.

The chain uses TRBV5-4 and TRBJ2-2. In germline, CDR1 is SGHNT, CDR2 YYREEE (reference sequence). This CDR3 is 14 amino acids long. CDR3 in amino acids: CASSFEPNTGELFF.

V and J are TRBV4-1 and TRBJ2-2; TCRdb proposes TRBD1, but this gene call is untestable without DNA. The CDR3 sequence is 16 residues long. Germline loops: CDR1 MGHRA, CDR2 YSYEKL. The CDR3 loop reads CASSPSGISNTGELFF.

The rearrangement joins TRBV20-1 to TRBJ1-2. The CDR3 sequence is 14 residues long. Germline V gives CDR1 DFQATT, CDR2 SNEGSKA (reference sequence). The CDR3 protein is CSARVPDPREGYTF.

CDR3 in amino acids: CASSLSRGRGLDTQYF. The chain combines TRBV7-2 with TRBJ2-3; the TCRdb D gene call, TRBD1, has no DNA to confirm it. The CDR3 contains 16 residues. The germline gives CDR1 SGHTA, CDR2 FQGNSA.

CDR3 sequence: CASSISVPVRTDTQYF. The chain has TRBV19 and TRBJ2-3. This CDR3 is built from 16 residues. Germline lookup yields CDR1 LNHDA and CDR2 SQIVND (reference sequence). The full variable domain, with the rest looked up from reference TRBV19 and TRBJ2-3, is DGGITQSPKYLFRKEGQNVTLSCEQNLNHDAMYWYRQDPGQGLRLIYYSQIVNDFQKGDIAEGYSVSREKKESFPLTVTSAQKNPTAFYLCASSISVPVRTDTQYFGPGTRLTVL.